This T cell receptor (beta chain) was found in a study of beta chain features in type 1 diabetes. Whole-study findings and limits: Insertion counts at VDJ junctions were lower in type 1 diabetes patients, who also showed more deletions there.

For this clone: Antigen specificity is unknown.

The CDR3 spans 9 residues. V lost 5 bases, J lost 6 bases, and 4 bases lay in between. The germline V gene has CDR1 DFQATT and CDR2 SNEGSKA (reference sequence). Expressed TCRB transcripts were sequenced because the isolated RNA had all been reverse transcribed beforehand. The data were produced by immunoSEQ multiplex PCR, yet TCRdb's version contains in-frame clones alone and is incomplete. Here the sample spans under 900,000 clones, roughly 15% being singletons. This TCR came from a woman aged 18-29 years in good health. What was sequenced was naive CD4+ T cells from blood. The chain carries TRBV20-1 and TRBJ1-1; no definite D call. The CDR3 DNA follows: TGCAGTGCTCTTCCTGAAGCTTTCTTT. This translates into CSALPEAFF.